The rows below give T cell receptor beta chains drawn from one sample of a study of blood T cell repertoires in COVID-19. Profiling relied on immunoSEQ multiplex PCR, and the TCRdb table lists in-frame clones only, not all of them. The repertoire holds some 100,000 clones, with about 84% as singletons. What was sequenced was peripheral blood. These TCRs come from a man older than 75 with active or convalescent COVID-19. CDR3s include the opening cysteine and the closing phenylalanine or tryptophan. The D gene is left open where the match is weak. Size is omitted from some rows. Given values are once, few, many or a class for expanded clones.

clone size: few
V gene: TRBV7-3
D gene: TRBD2
J gene: TRBJ2-2
CDR3 DNA: TGTGCCAGCAGCTTAGCGGGGGGCTTCGACACCGGGGAGCTGTTTTTT
CDR3 protein: CASSLAGGFDTGELFF

clone size: NA
V gene: TRBV2
D gene: NA
J gene: TRBJ2-6
CDR3 DNA: TGTGCCAGCACCACAGGGTCCTCAGGGGCCAACGTCCTGACTTTC
CDR3 protein: CASTTGSSGANVLTF

clone size: NA
V gene: TRBV19
D gene: NA
J gene: TRBJ2-5
CDR3 DNA: TGTGCCAGTAGTATACAGGGGTTCGGGGAGACCCAGTACTTC
CDR3 protein: CASSIQGFGETQYF

clone size: NA
V gene: TRBV12-3/TRBV12-4
D gene: NA
J gene: TRBJ1-5
CDR3 DNA: TGTGCCAGCAGTCACCGCGGAGGACAGCCCCAGCATTTT
CDR3 protein: CASSHRGGQPQHF

clone size: NA
V gene: TRBV28
D gene: TRBD1
J gene: TRBJ2-7
CDR3 DNA: TGTGCCAGCAGGACCGGGACAGGGATCTACGAGCAGTACTTC
CDR3 protein: CASRTGTGIYEQYF

clone size: NA
V gene: TRBV18
D gene: TRBD1
J gene: TRBJ1-5
CDR3 DNA: TGTGCCAGCTCACCACTCCCGGGGTTCACAGGGGATGCTCAGCCCCAGCATTTT
CDR3 protein: CASSPLPGFTGDAQPQHF

clone size: NA
V gene: TRBV6-4
D gene: NA
J gene: TRBJ2-2
CDR3 DNA: TGTGCCAGCAGTGATCAGGGATCTAGCGGGGAGCTGTTTTTT
CDR3 protein: CASSDQGSSGELFF

clone size: NA
V gene: TRBV13
D gene: TRBD1
J gene: TRBJ2-1
CDR3 DNA: TGTGCCAGCAGCCATATTATGGACAGGGGGGAGTTAAGTGAGCAGTTCTTC
CDR3 protein: CASSHIMDRGELSEQFF

clone size: NA
V gene: TRBV10-3
D gene: NA
J gene: TRBJ2-2
CDR3 DNA: TGTGCCATCAGTGAATCCTCGGGGGGCCGGGGGACCGGGGAGCTGTTTTTT
CDR3 protein: CAISESSGGRGTGELFF

clone size: NA
V gene: TRBV27
D gene: NA
J gene: TRBJ1-1
CDR3 DNA: TGTGCCAGCAGGTGGGGGACTAACACTGAAGCTTTCTTT
CDR3 protein: CASRWGTNTEAFF

clone size: NA
V gene: TRBV11-2
D gene: NA
J gene: TRBJ1-3
CDR3 DNA: TGTGCCAGCAGCATACAGGGAAACACCATATATTTT
CDR3 protein: CASSIQGNTIYF

clone size: medium-sized
V gene: TRBV7-9
D gene: NA
J gene: TRBJ2-7
CDR3 DNA: TGTGCCAGCAGCCCCGCGGGCGGGGCCGAGCAGTACTTC
CDR3 protein: CASSPAGGAEQYF

clone size: NA
V gene: TRBV7-3
D gene: NA
J gene: TRBJ1-6
CDR3 DNA: TGTGCCAGCAGCTTGACGGGAGATAATTCACCCCTCCACTTT
CDR3 protein: CASSLTGDNSPLHF

clone size: few
V gene: TRBV10-2
D gene: TRBD1
J gene: TRBJ1-4
CDR3 DNA: TGCGCCAGCAGTGAGTCGCGACAGGGAAGCGAAAAACTGTTTTTT
CDR3 protein: CASSESRQGSEKLFF

clone size: once
V gene: TRBV2
D gene: NA
J gene: TRBJ1-5
CDR3 DNA: TGTGCCAGCCACTACTATAGCAATCAGCCCCAGCATTTT
CDR3 protein: CASHYYSNQPQHF

clone size: once
V gene: TRBV28
D gene: NA
J gene: TRBJ1-2
CDR3 DNA: TGTGCCAGCAGTGCCCCCCGGGGAAGAGGCTACACCTTC
CDR3 protein: CASSAPRGRGYTF

clone size: NA
V gene: TRBV12-3/TRBV12-4
D gene: TRBD1
J gene: TRBJ1-2
CDR3 DNA: TGTGCCAGCAGCCTGACAGGGGCAGACGGCTACACCTTC
CDR3 protein: CASSLTGADGYTF

clone size: NA
V gene: TRBV6-2/TRBV6-3
D gene: NA
J gene: TRBJ1-2
CDR3 DNA: TGTGCCAGCAGTTACTTGGGCAGCTCCAACTATGGCTACACCTTC
CDR3 protein: CASSYLGSSNYGYTF

clone size: NA
V gene: TRBV5-5
D gene: TRBD1
J gene: TRBJ1-1
CDR3 DNA: TGTGCCAGCAGCGGGCACGGGACAGGGGCCACTGAAGCTTTCTTT
CDR3 protein: CASSGHGTGATEAFF

clone size: NA
V gene: TRBV5-1
D gene: TRBD1
J gene: TRBJ1-3
CDR3 DNA: TGCGCCAGCAGCTTGGCAGACAGGGCTCTGGGAAACACCATATATTTT
CDR3 protein: CASSLADRALGNTIYF

clone size: NA
V gene: TRBV28
D gene: NA
J gene: TRBJ2-5
CDR3 DNA: TGTGCCAGCAGTTCTCGTGGACTCGAGTACTTC
CDR3 protein: CASSSRGLEYF

clone size: NA
V gene: TRBV19
D gene: TRBD1
J gene: TRBJ1-1
CDR3 DNA: TGTGCCAGTGGACAGGGGGCTAGTAGGAACACTGAAGCTTTCTTT
CDR3 protein: CASGQGASRNTEAFF

clone size: NA
V gene: TRBV3-1/TRBV3-2
D gene: NA
J gene: TRBJ1-1
CDR3 DNA: TGTGCCAGCAGCCAAGCTGTAGGGACTGCCACTGAAGCTTTCTTT
CDR3 protein: CASSQAVGTATEAFF

clone size: NA
V gene: TRBV28
D gene: NA
J gene: TRBJ1-5
CDR3 DNA: TGTGCCAGCAGTCAGAGACGTCTCGGGATCAATCAGCCCCAGCATTTT
CDR3 protein: CASSQRRLGINQPQHF

clone size: NA
V gene: TRBV5-1
D gene: NA
J gene: TRBJ1-4
CDR3 DNA: TGCGCCAGCAGCCGCGGGTCGGGTGAAAAACTGTTTTTT
CDR3 protein: CASSRGSGEKLFF

clone size: NA
V gene: TRBV23-1
D gene: NA
J gene: TRBJ1-1
CDR3 DNA: TGCGCCAGCAGCTCACGGGTTGAAGCTTTCTTT
CDR3 protein: CASSSRVEAFF

clone size: NA
V gene: TRBV4-3
D gene: NA
J gene: TRBJ2-3
CDR3 DNA: TGCGCCAGCAGTCCACGGCAGGGAGATACGCAGTATTTT
CDR3 protein: CASSPRQGDTQYF

clone size: NA
V gene: TRBV30
D gene: TRBD1
J gene: TRBJ1-1
CDR3 DNA: TGTGCCTGGACCAGGGGGCTGGAGGGTGAAGCTTTCTTT
CDR3 protein: CAWTRGLEGEAFF

clone size: NA
V gene: TRBV7-9
D gene: NA
J gene: TRBJ2-7
CDR3 DNA: TGTGCCAGCAGCTTATCGCTCGGCGAGCAGTACTTC
CDR3 protein: CASSLSLGEQYF

clone size: NA
V gene: TRBV9
D gene: TRBD2
J gene: TRBJ2-1
CDR3 DNA: TGTGCCAGCAGCGTAACCCAGCGGGGGGGCTTGGGCAATGAGCAGTTCTTC
CDR3 protein: CASSVTQRGGLGNEQFF

clone size: NA
V gene: TRBV4-1
D gene: TRBD1
J gene: TRBJ1-2
CDR3 DNA: TGCGCCAGCAGCCAGGACCCGGGACAGGGGGGTTATGGCTACACCTTC
CDR3 protein: CASSQDPGQGGYGYTF

clone size: NA
V gene: TRBV7-8
D gene: NA
J gene: TRBJ1-1
CDR3 DNA: TGTGCCAGCAGCCCCAGGAACACTGAAGCTTTCTTT
CDR3 protein: CASSPRNTEAFF